The 13 T cell receptor beta chains below all came from one sample that was sequenced in a study of cytomegalovirus exposure and HLA in healthy donors. 60 Vbeta and 13 Jbeta primers were used in PCR. TCRdb keeps only in-frame clones here, not all; method: immunoSEQ multiplex PCR. This specimen shows around 70,000 clones; the ten leading clones hold 2.4%. Sequenced input: PBMCs. The receptors derive from a female donor in good health and CMV-seropositive.

The J gene is TRBJ2-2, the V gene TRBV9; unclear D gene. V was shortened by 0 bases and J by 3 bases, with 9 bases between the two germline ends. The CDR3 is 15 residues long. Germline CDR1 reads SGDLS; CDR2 reads YYNGEE. The CDR3 region has the DNA TGTGCCAGCAGCGTAGGTGGGCCCGACACCGGGGAGCTGTTTTTT. Translated, it gives CASSVGGPDTGELFF.

This rearrangement joins TRBV28 to TRBJ2-5, with 10 bases fitting TRBD1. The CDR3 totals 16 residues. CDR1 is MDHEN, CDR2 SYDVKM, per germline. J lost 7 bases, V lost 7 bases, and 15 bases had no gene match. CDR3 sequence: CASTGRLGQGGGTQYF. CDR3 nucleotide sequence: TGTGCCAGCACGGGGAGACTAGGACAGGGGGGAGGGACCCAGTACTTC.

This chain joins TRBV29-1 and TRBJ2-1; 7 nucleotides line up with TRBD2. Looked up from germline, CDR1 is SQVTM and CDR2 is ANQGSEA. The V segment lost 7 bases and the J segment 2 bases; nucleotides outside the gene matches: 11. The CDR3 is 15 amino acids. The CDR3 DNA reads as TGCAGCGCGCGAGACTCTAGCGGCCCCTACAATGAGCAGTTCTTC. Protein product: CSARDSSGPYNEQFF.

The chain links TRBV6-6 to TRBJ2-7; a possible D gene is TRBD2 (6 bases). The CDR3 consists of 16 residues. Germline CDR1 and CDR2: MNHNY and SVGAGI (reference sequence). The V and J ends lost 6 bases and 3 bases respectively, with 21 bases between them. DNA of the CDR3: TGTGCCAGCAGCGCGACTCGTAGCGGAGGACTCTACGAGCAGTACTTC. This encodes CASSATRSGGLYEQYF.

The chain couples TRBV4-2 to TRBJ1-5; 8 bases are a match to TRBD1. Germline lookup yields CDR1 LGHNA and CDR2 YNFKEQ. The CDR3 is 17 residues long. J gave up 0 bases and V 4 bases, and 8 bases lay outside the gene matches. CDR3 amino acids: CASSPGTGRNSNQPQHF. The CDR3, as DNA: TGTGCCAGCAGCCCAGGGACAGGAAGAAATAGCAATCAGCCCCAGCATTTT.

This sequence joins TRBV9 and TRBJ2-7; a weak D match, TRBD2 (5 bases). This CDR3 spans 13 amino acids. Trimming took off 8 bases at V and 0 bases at J, with 12 bases between the two ends. Germline CDR1 SGDLS, CDR2 YYNGEE. The CDR3 protein is CARNGESSYEQYF. The CDR3 region has the DNA TGTGCCAGGAACGGGGAAAGCTCCTACGAGCAGTACTTC.

Details on this clone: One end of the junction varies from germline; a read error may be responsible. The V and J genes are TRBV7-7 and TRBJ2-3; 14 bases align to TRBD2. CDR1 and CDR2 from the germline V gene are SSHAT and FNYEAQ (reference sequence). The CDR3 runs to 19 residues. The CDR3 DNA follows: TGTGCTAGCAGCTCCATTCCGGGGACTAGCGGGGGCAGCACAGATACGCAGTATTTT. It specifies CASSSIPGTSGGSTDTQYF.

The chain has TRBV23-1 and TRBJ2-7, with 11 bases identical to TRBD1. TRBV23-1 is an ORF for which the function is uncertain. The junction had 10 bases not matched to a gene; V was cut back by 7 bases and J by 2 bases. This CDR3 comprises 16 residues. In nucleotides, the CDR3 is TGCGCCAGCACCCAGGACAGGGGGCCCCGCGCCTACGAGCAGTACTTC. Encoded protein: CASTQDRGPRAYEQYF.

V gene TRBV6-6 combines with J gene TRBJ1-4; D remains ambiguous. This CDR3 comprises 14 residues. Trimming left V 5 bases short and J 0 bases short, with 7 bases between. The germline gives CDR1 MNHNY, CDR2 SVGAGI (reference sequence). CDR3 in DNA: TGTGCCAGCAGTATAGTTGCAACTAATGAAAAACTGTTTTTT. Its protein is CASSIVATNEKLFF.

The rearrangement joins TRBV6-4 to TRBJ1-2, with 7 bases identical to TRBD1. The CDR3 contains 15 residues. With 5 bases clipped from V and 3 bases from J, the junction kept 9 bases outside the gene matches. Germline CDR1 and CDR2: MRHNA and SNTAGT. CDR3 DNA: TGTGCCAGCAGTCCGACAGGGATCGGGGACTATGGCTACACCTTC. This gives the protein CASSPTGIGDYGYTF.

This rearrangement joins TRBV6-5 to TRBJ2-7; D gene uncertain. Germline CDR1 MNHEY, CDR2 SVGAGI. V was trimmed by 5 bases and J by 0 bases, leaving 11 bases between them. This CDR3 contains 14 residues. The CDR3 DNA sequence: TGTGCCAGCAGTAGCCGCGGCAGCTCCTACGAGCAGTACTTC. Encoded protein: CASSSRGSSYEQYF.

This chain links TRBV7-2 with TRBJ2-7; a possible D gene is TRBD1 (8 bases). CDR1 is SGHTA, CDR2 FQGNSA, per germline. The CDR3 has 14 residues. The V end lost 4 bases, the J end lost 7 bases, and 17 bases lay between the germline ends. The CDR3 is CASSSIDRGGEQYF. The CDR3, as DNA: TGTGCCAGCAGCTCCATCGACAGGGGAGGGGAGCAGTACTTC.

V is TRBV9 and J is TRBJ2-7, with TRBD1 identical over 8 bases. This CDR3 spans 15 amino acids. Trimming took 2 bases from V and 0 from J; bases not matched to a gene: 4. Germline lookup yields CDR1 SGDLS and CDR2 YYNGEE. Here the CDR3 reads CASSVGQDPSYEQYF. CDR3 nucleotides: TGTGCCAGCAGCGTGGGACAGGACCCCTCCTACGAGCAGTACTTC.